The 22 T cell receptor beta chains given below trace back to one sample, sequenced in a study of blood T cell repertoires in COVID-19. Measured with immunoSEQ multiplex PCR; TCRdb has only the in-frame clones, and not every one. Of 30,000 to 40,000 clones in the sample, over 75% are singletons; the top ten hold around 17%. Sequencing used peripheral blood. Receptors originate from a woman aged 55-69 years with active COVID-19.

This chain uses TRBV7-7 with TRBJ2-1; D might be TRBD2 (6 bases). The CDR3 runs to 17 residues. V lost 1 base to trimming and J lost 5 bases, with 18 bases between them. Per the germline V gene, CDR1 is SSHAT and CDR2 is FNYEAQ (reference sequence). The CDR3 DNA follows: TGTGCCAGCAGCTTAGGGATTGGGGTGGGGACTCACAATGAGCAGTTCTTC. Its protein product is CASSLGIGVGTHNEQFF.

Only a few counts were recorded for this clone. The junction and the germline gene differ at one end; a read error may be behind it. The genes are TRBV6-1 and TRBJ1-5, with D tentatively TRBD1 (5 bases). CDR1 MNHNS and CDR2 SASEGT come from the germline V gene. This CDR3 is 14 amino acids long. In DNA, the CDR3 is TGTGCCAGCAGTGAAGCGCGCGGGGGTCAGGCCCAGCATTTT. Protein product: CASSEARGGQAQHF.

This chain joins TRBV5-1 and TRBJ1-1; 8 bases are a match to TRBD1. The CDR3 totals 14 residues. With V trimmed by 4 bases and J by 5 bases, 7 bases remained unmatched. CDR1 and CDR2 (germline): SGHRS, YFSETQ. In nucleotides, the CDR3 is TGCGCCAGCAGCCAAGGACAGGGCAAGACTGAAGCTTTCTTT. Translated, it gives CASSQGQGKTEAFF. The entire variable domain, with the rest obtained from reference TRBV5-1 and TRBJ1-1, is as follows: KAGVTQTPRYLIKTRGQQVTLSCSPISGHRSVSWYQQTPGQGLQFLFEYFSETQRNKGNFPGRFSGRQFSNSRSEMNVSTLELGDSALYLCASSQGQGKTEAFFGQGTRLTVV.

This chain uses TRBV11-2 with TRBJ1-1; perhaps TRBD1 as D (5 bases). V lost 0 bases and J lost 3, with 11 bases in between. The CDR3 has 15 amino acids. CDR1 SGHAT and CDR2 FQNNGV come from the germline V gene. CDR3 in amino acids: CASSLERIGDTEAFF. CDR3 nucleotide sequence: TGTGCCAGCAGCTTAGAGCGGATAGGGGACACTGAAGCTTTCTTT.

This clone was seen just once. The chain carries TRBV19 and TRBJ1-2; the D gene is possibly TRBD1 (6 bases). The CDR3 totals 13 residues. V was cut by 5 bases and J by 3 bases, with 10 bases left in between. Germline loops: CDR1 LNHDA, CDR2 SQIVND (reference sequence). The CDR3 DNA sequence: TGTGCCAGTAGTTTCAGGACAGACTATGGCTACACCTTC. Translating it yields CASSFRTDYGYTF.

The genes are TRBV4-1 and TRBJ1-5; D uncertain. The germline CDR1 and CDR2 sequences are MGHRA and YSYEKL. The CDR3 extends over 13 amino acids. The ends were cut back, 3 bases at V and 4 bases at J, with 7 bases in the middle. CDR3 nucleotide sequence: TGCGCCAGCAGCCAGGGAGGGAATCAGCCCCAGCATTTT. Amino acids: CASSQGGNQPQHF.

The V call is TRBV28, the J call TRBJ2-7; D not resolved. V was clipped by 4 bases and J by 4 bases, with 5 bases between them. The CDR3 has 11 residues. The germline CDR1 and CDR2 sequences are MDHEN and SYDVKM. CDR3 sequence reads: CASSSLYEQYF. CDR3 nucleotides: TGTGCCAGCAGTTCTCTATACGAGCAGTACTTC.

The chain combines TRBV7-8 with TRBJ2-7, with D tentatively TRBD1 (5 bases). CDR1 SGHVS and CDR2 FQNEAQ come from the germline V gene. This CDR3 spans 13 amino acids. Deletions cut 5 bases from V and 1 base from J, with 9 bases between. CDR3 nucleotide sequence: TGTGCCAGCAGCGTGACAGAATCCTACGAGCAGTACTTC. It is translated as CASSVTESYEQYF.

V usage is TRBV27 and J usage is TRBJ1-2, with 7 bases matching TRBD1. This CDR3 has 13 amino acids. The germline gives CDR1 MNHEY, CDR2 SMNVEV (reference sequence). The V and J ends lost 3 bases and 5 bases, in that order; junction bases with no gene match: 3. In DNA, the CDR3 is TGTGCCAGCAGTTTGTCAGGGGGGTATGGCTACACCTTC. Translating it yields CASSLSGGYGYTF.

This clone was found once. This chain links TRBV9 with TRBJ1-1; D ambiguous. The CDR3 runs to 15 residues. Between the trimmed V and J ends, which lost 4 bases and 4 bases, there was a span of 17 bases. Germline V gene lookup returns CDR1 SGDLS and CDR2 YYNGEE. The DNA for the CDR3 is TGTGCCAGCAGCCCTTTCGGTGAAGCTCTCACTGAAGCTTTCTTT. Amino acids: CASSPFGEALTEAFF. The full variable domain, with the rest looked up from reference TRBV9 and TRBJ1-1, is DSGVTQTPKHLITATGQRVTLRCSPRSGDLSVYWYQQSLDQGLQFLIQYYNGEERAKGNILERFSAQQFPDLHSELNLSSLELGDSALYFCASSPFGEALTEAFFGQGTRLTVV.

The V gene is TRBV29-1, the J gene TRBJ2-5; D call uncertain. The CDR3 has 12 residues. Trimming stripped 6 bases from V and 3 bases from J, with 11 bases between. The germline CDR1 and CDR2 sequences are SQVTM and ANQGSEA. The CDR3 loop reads CSVADLEETQYF. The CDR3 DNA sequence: TGCAGCGTGGCAGATCTCGAAGAGACCCAGTACTTC. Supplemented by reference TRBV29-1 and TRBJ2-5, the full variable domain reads SAVISQKPSRDICQRGTSLTIQCQVDSQVTMMFWYRQQPGQSLTLIATANQGSEATYESGFVIDKFPISRPNLTFSTLTVSNMSPEDSSIYLCSVADLEETQYFGPGTRLLVL.

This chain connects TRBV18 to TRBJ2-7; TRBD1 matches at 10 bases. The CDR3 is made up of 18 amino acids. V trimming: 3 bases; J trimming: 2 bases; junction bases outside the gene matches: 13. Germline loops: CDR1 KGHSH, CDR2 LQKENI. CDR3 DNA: TGTGCCAGCTCACCGCTCTCCCGAGGACAGGGGGGGACCTACGAGCAGTACTTC. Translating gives CASSPLSRGQGGTYEQYF.

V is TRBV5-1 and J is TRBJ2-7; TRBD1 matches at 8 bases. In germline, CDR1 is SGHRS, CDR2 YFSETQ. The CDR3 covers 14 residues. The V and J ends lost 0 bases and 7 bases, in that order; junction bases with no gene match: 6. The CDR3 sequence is CASSLVDRAGEQYF. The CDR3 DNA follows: TGCGCCAGCAGCTTGGTGGACAGGGCTGGGGAGCAGTACTTC.

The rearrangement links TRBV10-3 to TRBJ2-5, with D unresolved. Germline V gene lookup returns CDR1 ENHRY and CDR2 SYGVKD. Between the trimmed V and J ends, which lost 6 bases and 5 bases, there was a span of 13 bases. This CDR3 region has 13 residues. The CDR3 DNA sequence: TGTGCCATCAGAGGTCAGGTCGGCGAGACCCAGTACTTC. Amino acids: CAIRGQVGETQYF.

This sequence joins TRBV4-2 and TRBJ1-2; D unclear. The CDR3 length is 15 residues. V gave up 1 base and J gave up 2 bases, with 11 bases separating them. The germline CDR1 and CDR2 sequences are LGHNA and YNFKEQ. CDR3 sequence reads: CASSQGAYSNYGYTF. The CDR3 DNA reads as TGTGCCAGCAGCCAAGGCGCATACTCCAACTATGGCTACACCTTC.

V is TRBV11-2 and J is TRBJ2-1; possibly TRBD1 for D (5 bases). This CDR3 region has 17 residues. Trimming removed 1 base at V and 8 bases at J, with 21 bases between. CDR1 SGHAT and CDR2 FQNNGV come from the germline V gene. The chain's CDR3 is CASSLGSGPLGLDEQFF. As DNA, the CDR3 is TGTGCCAGCAGCTTAGGGTCAGGGCCCCTAGGGCTCGATGAGCAGTTCTTC.

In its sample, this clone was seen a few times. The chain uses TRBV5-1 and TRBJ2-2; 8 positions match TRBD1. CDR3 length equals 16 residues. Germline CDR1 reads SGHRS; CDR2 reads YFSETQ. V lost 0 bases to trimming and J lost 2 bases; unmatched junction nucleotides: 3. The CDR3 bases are TGCGCCAGCAGCTTGGGGGGGACAGGCAACACCGGGGAGCTGTTTTTT. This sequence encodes CASSLGGTGNTGELFF.

The CDR3 DNA sequence: TGTGCCAGCAGCTGGCAAGACAGGGCGAACACTGAAGCTTTCTTT. Residues: CASSWQDRANTEAFF. This chain uses TRBV7-9 with TRBJ1-1; TRBD1 agrees at 7 bases. The CDR3 spans 15 residues. With 4 bases clipped from V and 1 base from J, the junction kept 6 bases outside the gene matches. Germline V gives CDR1 SEHNR, CDR2 FQNEAQ (reference sequence).

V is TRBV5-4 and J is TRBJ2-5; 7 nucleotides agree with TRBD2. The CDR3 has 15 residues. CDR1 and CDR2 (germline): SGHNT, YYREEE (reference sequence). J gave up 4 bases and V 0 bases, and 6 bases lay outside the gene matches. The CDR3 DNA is TGTGCCAGCAGCTTGGGCGGGAGAGGCGGAGAGACCCAGTACTTC. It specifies CASSLGGRGGETQYF.

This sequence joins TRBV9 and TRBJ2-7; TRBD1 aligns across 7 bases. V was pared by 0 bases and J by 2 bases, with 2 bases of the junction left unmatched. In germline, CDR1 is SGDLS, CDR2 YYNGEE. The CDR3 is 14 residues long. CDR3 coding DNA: TGTGCCAGCAGCGTAGGGCAGGGGGCCTACGAGCAGTACTTC. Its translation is CASSVGQGAYEQYF.

The CDR3: CASSLMREETQYF. CDR3 DNA: TGTGCCAGCAGCTTAATGCGGGAAGAGACCCAGTACTTC. V usage is TRBV7-2 and J usage is TRBJ2-5; D possibly corresponds to TRBD2 (5 bases). V lost 2 bases to trimming and J lost 3 bases, with 7 bases between them. Germline CDR1 and CDR2: SGHTA and FQGNSA. CDR3 size: 13 residues.

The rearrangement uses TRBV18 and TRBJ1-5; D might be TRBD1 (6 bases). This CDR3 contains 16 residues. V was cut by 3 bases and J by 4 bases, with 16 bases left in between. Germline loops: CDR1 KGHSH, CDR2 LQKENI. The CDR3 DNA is TGTGCCAGCTCACCCCGTGGGGGGGCTGGGAATCAGCCCCAGCATTTT. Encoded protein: CASSPRGGAGNQPQHF. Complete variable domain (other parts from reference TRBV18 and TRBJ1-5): NAGVMQNPRHLVRRRGQEARLRCSPMKGHSHVYWYRQLPEEGLKFMVYLQKENIIDESGMPKERFSAEFPKEGPSILRIQQVVRGDSAAYFCASSPRGGAGNQPQHFGDGTRLSIL.